This T cell receptor beta chain was found in a study of blood T cell repertoires in COVID-19. Whole-study context: The origin of the acute and convalescent COVID-19 samples was the United States, Italy and Spain.

Germline CDR1 reads SGHTA; CDR2 reads FQGTGA. The V gene end was trimmed by 6 bases and the J gene end by 5 bases; junction bases not matched to a gene: 11. The CDR3 length is 16 residues. Here immunoSEQ multiplex PCR was the method, and the copy in TCRdb shows in-frame clones only, minus some. The data contain around 220,000 clones, around 90% of them seen just once; the ten biggest clones take up around 1.5%. This TCR came from a man aged 18 to 29 with active or convalescent COVID-19. Sequenced input: peripheral blood. This chain joins TRBV7-3 and TRBJ1-1; 11 nucleotides agree with TRBD1. The CDR3 loop reads CASRKKPGQGDTEAFF. The CDR3 DNA sequence: TGTGCCAGCAGAAAAAAGCCGGGACAGGGGGATACTGAAGCTTTCTTT. Filled out from reference TRBV7-3 and TRBJ1-1, the complete variable domain reads GAGVSQTPSNKVTEKGKYVELRCDPISGHTALYWYRQSLGQGPEFLIYFQGTGAADDSGLPNDRFFAVRPEGSVSTLKIQRTERGDSAVYLCASRKKPGQGDTEAFFGQGTRLTVV.